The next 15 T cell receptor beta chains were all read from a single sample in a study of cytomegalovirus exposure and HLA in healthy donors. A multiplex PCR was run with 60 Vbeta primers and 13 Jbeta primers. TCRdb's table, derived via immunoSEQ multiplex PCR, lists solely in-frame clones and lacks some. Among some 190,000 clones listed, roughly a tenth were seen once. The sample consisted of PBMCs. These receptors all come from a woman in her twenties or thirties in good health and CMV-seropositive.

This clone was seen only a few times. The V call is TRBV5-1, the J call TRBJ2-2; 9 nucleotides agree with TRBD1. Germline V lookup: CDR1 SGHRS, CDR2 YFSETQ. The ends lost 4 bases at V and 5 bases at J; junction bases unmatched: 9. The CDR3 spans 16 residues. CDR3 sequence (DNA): TGCGCCAGCAGCAGTACGACAGGGGGGCGTACCGGGGAGCTGTTTTTT. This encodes CASSSTTGGRTGELFF.

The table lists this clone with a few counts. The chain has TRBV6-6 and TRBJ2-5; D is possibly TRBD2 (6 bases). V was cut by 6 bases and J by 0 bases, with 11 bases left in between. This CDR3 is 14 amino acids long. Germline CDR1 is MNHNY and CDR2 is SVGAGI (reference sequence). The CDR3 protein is CASRMTSHQETQYF. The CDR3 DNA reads TGTGCCAGCAGGATGACTAGTCACCAAGAGACCCAGTACTTC.

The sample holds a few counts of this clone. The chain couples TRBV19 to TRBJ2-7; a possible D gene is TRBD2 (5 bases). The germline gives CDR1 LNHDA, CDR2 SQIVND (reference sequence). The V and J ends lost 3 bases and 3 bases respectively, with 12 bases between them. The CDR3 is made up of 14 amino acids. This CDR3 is CASSMGSEVYEQYF. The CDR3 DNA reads TGTGCCAGTAGTATGGGGAGTGAGGTCTACGAGCAGTACTTC.

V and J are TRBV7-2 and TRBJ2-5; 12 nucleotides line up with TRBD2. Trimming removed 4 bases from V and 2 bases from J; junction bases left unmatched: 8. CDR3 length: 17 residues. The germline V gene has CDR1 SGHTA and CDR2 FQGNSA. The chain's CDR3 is CASSSLGGLAGQETQYF. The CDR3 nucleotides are TGTGCCAGCAGCTCCTTGGGGGGACTAGCGGGTCAAGAGACCCAGTACTTC.

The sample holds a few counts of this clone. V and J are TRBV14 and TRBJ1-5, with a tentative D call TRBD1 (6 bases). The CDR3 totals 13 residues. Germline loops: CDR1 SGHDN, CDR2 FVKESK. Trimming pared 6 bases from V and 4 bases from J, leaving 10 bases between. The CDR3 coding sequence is TGTGCCAGCAGTAAGCAGGGGAATCAGCCCCAGCATTTT. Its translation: CASSKQGNQPQHF.

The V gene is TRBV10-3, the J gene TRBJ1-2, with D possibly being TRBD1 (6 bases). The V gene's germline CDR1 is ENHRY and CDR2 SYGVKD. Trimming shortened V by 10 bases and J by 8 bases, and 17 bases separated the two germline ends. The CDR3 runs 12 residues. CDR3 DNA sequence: TGTGCCACCTCTCCGGGGGGCGAGGGCTACACCTTC. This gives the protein CATSPGGEGYTF.

CDR3 in DNA: TGTGCCAGCTCACCACCGACAGGGGGAAACTATGGCTACACCTTC. Its protein is CASSPPTGGNYGYTF. The genes are TRBV18 and TRBJ1-2; 9 bases align to TRBD1. Germline CDR1 reads KGHSH; CDR2 reads LQKENI. The CDR3 runs to 15 residues. Germline trimming cut 0 bases from V and 2 bases from J; bases unmatched to any gene: 1. The entire variable domain, with the rest obtained from reference TRBV18 and TRBJ1-2, is as follows: NAGVMQNPRHLVRRRGQEARLRCSPMKGHSHVYWYRQLPEEGLKFMVYLQKENIIDESGMPKERFSAEFPKEGPSILRIQQVVRGDSAAYFCASSPPTGGNYGYTFGSGTRLTVV.

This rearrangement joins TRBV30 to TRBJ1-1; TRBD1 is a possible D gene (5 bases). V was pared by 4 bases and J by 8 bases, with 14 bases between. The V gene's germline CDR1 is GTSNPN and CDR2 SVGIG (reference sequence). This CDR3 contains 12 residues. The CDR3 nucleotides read TGTGCCTGGAAGGGGCGGCCCGAGGAAGCTTTCTTT. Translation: CAWKGRPEEAFF.

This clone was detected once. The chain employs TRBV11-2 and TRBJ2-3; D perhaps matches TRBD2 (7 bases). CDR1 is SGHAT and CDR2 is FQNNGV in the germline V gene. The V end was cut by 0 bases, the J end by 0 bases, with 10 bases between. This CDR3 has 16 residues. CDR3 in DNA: TGTGCCAGCAGCTTAGAGGGGGGGCTAAGCACAGATACGCAGTATTTT. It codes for CASSLEGGLSTDTQYF.

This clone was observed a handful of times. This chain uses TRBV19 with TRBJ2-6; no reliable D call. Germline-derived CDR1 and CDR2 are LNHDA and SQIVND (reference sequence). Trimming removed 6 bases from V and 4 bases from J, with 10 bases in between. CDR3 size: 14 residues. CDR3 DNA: TGTGCCAGTAGCCCTGGGCTGGGGGCCAACGTCCTGACTTTC. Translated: CASSPGLGANVLTF.

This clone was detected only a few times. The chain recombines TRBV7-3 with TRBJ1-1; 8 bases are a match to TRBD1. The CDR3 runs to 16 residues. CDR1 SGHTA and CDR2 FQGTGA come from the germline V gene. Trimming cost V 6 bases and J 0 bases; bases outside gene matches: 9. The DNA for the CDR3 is TGTGCCAGCAGAAATACAGGGGGATTCATGAACACTGAAGCTTTCTTT. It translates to CASRNTGGFMNTEAFF.

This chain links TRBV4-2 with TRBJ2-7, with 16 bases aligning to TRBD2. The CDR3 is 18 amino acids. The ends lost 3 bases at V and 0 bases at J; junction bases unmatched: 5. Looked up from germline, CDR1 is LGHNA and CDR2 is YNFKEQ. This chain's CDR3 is CASSHQGTSGRASYEQYF. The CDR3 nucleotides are TGTGCCAGCAGCCACCAGGGGACTAGCGGGAGGGCCTCCTACGAGCAGTACTTC.

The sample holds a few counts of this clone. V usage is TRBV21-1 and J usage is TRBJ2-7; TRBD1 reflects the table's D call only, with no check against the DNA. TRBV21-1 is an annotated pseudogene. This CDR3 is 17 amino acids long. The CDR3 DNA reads TGTGCCAGCAGCAAAGAGGGGGCAGGACAGGGCACCCACGAGCAGTACTTC. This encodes CASSKEGAGQGTHEQYF.

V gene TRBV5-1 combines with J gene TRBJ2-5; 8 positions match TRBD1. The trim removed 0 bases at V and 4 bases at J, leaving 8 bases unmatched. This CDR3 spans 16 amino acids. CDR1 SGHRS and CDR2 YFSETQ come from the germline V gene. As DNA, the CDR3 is TGCGCCAGCAGCTTGGAGGGGACAGGCCCCCGAGAGACCCAGTACTTC. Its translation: CASSLEGTGPRETQYF.

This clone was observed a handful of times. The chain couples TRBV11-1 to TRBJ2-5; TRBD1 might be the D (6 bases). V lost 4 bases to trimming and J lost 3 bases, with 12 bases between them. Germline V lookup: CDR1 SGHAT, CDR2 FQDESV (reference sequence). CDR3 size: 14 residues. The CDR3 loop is CASSYRQAEETQYF. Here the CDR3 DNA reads TGTGCCAGCAGCTACAGACAGGCTGAAGAGACCCAGTACTTC.